The 30 T cell receptor beta chains listed next were all sequenced from one sample in a study of CD8 T cells in Susac syndrome. Reverse transcription of about 0.45 to 1 ug RNA was performed with random hexamers. In TCRdb, the immunoSEQ multiplex PCR reads were re-called with MiXCR into one record per CDR3 protein. The table records tens of thousands of distinct CDR3 sequences, around nine tenths of them present only once. The sample comprised CD8+ T cells from PBMCs. These receptors were obtained from a human donor in good health.

V gene TRBV11-3 combines with J gene TRBJ2-5, with D tentatively TRBD2 (7 bases). Germline CDR1 is SGHNT and CDR2 is YENEEA. The CDR3 contains 17 residues. Trimming shortened V by 1 base and J by 3 bases, and 18 bases separated the two germline ends. CDR3 sequence (DNA): TGTGCCAGCAGCTTAGTGATGGCCGGGGGGCCTAAAGAGACCCAGTACTTC. Translated: CASSLVMAGGPKETQYF.

The chain is built from TRBV4-3 and TRBJ1-1, with a weak D call TRBD1 (6 bases). Germline CDR1 is LGHNA and CDR2 is YSLEER. V dropped 0 bases and J dropped 4 bases, with 12 bases sitting between them. The CDR3 is 15 residues long. The CDR3 reads CASSQDVWGATEAFF. The CDR3 DNA reads TGCGCCAGCAGCCAAGATGTTTGGGGGGCCACTGAAGCTTTCTTT.

The chain carries TRBV12-3 or TRBV12-4 and TRBJ2-7; maybe TRBD2 (5 bases). This CDR3 spans 14 amino acids. V lost 3 bases, J lost 2 bases, and 11 bases lay in between. CDR3 sequence (DNA): TGTGCCAGCAGTTTCAATGGAGGCCCCTACGAGCAGTACTTC. Protein sequence: CASSFNGGPYEQYF.

The chain joins TRBV6-5 to TRBJ2-1; D unclear. V lost 0 bases and J 7 bases, leaving 13 bases between the germline ends. Germline V gene lookup returns CDR1 MNHEY and CDR2 SVGAGI. CDR3 length: 15 amino acids. The CDR3 protein is CASSYSTNLGNEQFF. As DNA, the CDR3 is TGTGCCAGCAGTTACTCGACAAATTTGGGGAATGAGCAGTTCTTC.

The V gene is TRBV20-1, the J gene TRBJ1-2; D is ambiguous. The CDR3 spans 15 residues. Germline-derived CDR1 and CDR2 are DFQATT and SNEGSKA (reference sequence). V was pared by 5 bases and J by 0 bases, with 16 bases between. Written as DNA, the CDR3 is TGCAGTGCTGAGGATCCCAGAACTGCTAACTATGGCTACACCTTC. Its translation is CSAEDPRTANYGYTF.

This clonotype was picked up one time. The chain employs TRBV30 and TRBJ1-2, with D perhaps matching TRBD1 (5 bases). V was pared by 1 base and J by 4 bases, with 10 bases between. Germline values: CDR1 GTSNPN, CDR2 SVGIG (reference sequence). CDR3 length: 13 residues. Written as DNA, the CDR3 is TGTGCCTGGAGTGGGGGGGAATTCTATGGCTACACCTTC. Protein product: CAWSGGEFYGYTF. Filled out from reference TRBV30 and TRBJ1-2, the complete variable domain reads SQTIHQWPATLVQPVGSPLSLECTVEGTSNPNLYWYRQAAGRGLQLLFYSVGIGQISSEVPQNLSASRPQDRQFILSSKKLLLSDSGFYLCAWSGGEFYGYTFGSGTRLTVV.

The gene calls are TRBV20-1 and TRBJ2-5; the D gene is possibly TRBD2 (6 bases). The CDR3 length is 15 residues. Germline CDR1 and CDR2: DFQATT and SNEGSKA (reference sequence). The ends were cut back, 0 bases at V and 5 bases at J, with 16 bases in the middle. DNA of the CDR3: TGCAGTGCTAGAGATTATGATAGCGGCCCGGAGACCCAGTACTTC. Its translation: CSARDYDSGPETQYF.

The V and J genes are TRBV5-1 and TRBJ1-2; the match to TRBD1 covers 8 bases. The germline V gene has CDR1 SGHRS and CDR2 YFSETQ. V lost 4 bases, J lost 7 bases, and 12 bases stayed unmatched. This CDR3 is 15 amino acids long. CDR3 coding DNA: TGCGCCAGCAGCCTTGGACAGGGCTTCGCTGGTGGCTACACCTTC. Translating it yields CASSLGQGFAGGYTF.

The rearrangement links TRBV20-1 to TRBJ2-5; perhaps TRBD2 as D (6 bases). Germline CDR1 reads DFQATT; CDR2 reads SNEGSKA (reference sequence). V lost 2 bases and J lost 3, with 10 bases in between. This CDR3 contains 13 residues. CDR3 protein: CSARHGEEETQYF. CDR3 DNA sequence: TGCAGTGCTAGACATGGGGAGGAAGAGACCCAGTACTTC.

The chain has TRBV6-1 and TRBJ2-5; unclear D gene. Germline V gene data show CDR1 as MNHNS and CDR2 as SASEGT. V gave up 6 bases and J gave up 1 base, with 9 bases separating them. CDR3 length: 13 amino acids. The CDR3 loop is CASRDSPQETQYF. DNA of the CDR3: TGTGCCAGCAGAGACTCGCCCCAAGAGACCCAGTACTTC.

The V gene is TRBV5-4, the J gene TRBJ1-2; weak D call: TRBD1 (5 bases). Germline V lookup: CDR1 SGHNT, CDR2 YYREEE (reference sequence). V lost 3 bases, J lost 7 bases, and 19 bases lay in between. This CDR3 has 15 amino acids. CDR3 sequence (DNA): TGTGCCAGCAGCTCCGACCCGACAGACCTCTTTGGCTACACCTTC. The encoded protein is CASSSDPTDLFGYTF.

The chain recombines TRBV18 with TRBJ1-1; D is uncertain. Trimming stripped 3 bases from V and 5 bases from J, with 13 bases between. The CDR3 consists of 14 residues. CDR1 is KGHSH and CDR2 is LQKENI in the germline V gene. The CDR3 nucleotides read TGTGCCAGCTCACCCCTTTCTCTCGGGACTGAAGCTTTCTTT. This translates into CASSPLSLGTEAFF.

The chain links TRBV30 to TRBJ1-6; a possible D gene is TRBD1 (6 bases). The CDR3 covers 14 residues. The germline V gene has CDR1 GTSNPN and CDR2 SVGIG (reference sequence). The CDR3 loop is CAGNRDTTNSPLHF. CDR3 sequence (DNA): TGTGCTGGGAACCGGGACACGACAAATTCACCCCTCCACTTT.

The chain carries TRBV6-2 or TRBV6-3 and TRBJ2-1, with D perhaps matching TRBD2 (6 bases). This CDR3 spans 13 amino acids. Per the germline V gene, CDR1 is MNHEY and CDR2 is SVGEGT. Trimming removed 0 bases at V and 9 bases at J, with 9 bases between. The CDR3: CASSYSTRSEQFF. The CDR3 DNA sequence: TGTGCCAGCAGTTACTCGACTAGGTCTGAGCAGTTCTTC.

V and J are TRBV4-1 and TRBJ2-3; TRBD2 matches at 14 bases. The CDR3 has 17 residues. CDR1 MGHRA and CDR2 YSYEKL come from the germline V gene. With V trimmed by 4 bases and J by 4 bases, 7 bases remained unmatched. CDR3 bases: TGCGCCAGCAGCCCACAAGGACTAGCGGGGGGCCCAGATACGCAGTATTTT. Translating gives CASSPQGLAGGPDTQYF.

This sequence joins TRBV29-1 and TRBJ1-1; TRBD1 matches at 8 bases. This CDR3 region has 13 residues. CDR1 and CDR2 from the germline V gene are SQVTM and ANQGSEA. V lost 5 bases, J lost 5 bases, and 7 bases stayed unmatched. CDR3 in amino acids: CSVKPTGETEAFF. Here the CDR3 DNA reads TGCAGCGTTAAACCGACAGGGGAAACTGAAGCTTTCTTT. Variable domain in full (rest from reference TRBV29-1 and TRBJ1-1): SAVISQKPSRDICQRGTSLTIQCQVDSQVTMMFWYRQQPGQSLTLIATANQGSEATYESGFVIDKFPISRPNLTFSTLTVSNMSPEDSSIYLCSVKPTGETEAFFGQGTRLTVV.

This chain uses TRBV27 with TRBJ2-3; D unresolved. The CDR3 totals 11 residues. Germline V gives CDR1 MNHEY, CDR2 SMNVEV (reference sequence). V lost 6 bases and J lost 8, with 9 bases in between. CDR3 coding DNA: TGTGCCAGCAGAGTTAGCCTTACGCAGTATTTT. It specifies CASRVSLTQYF.

The rearrangement uses TRBV19 and TRBJ2-7; no firm D call. V dropped 5 bases and J dropped 1 base, with 3 bases sitting between them. The germline V gene has CDR1 LNHDA and CDR2 SQIVND (reference sequence). This CDR3 comprises 11 residues. The CDR3 loop is CASSGSYEQYF. The DNA of the CDR3 is TGTGCCAGTAGTGGGTCCTACGAGCAGTACTTC.

This clonotype appeared a single time. This chain joins TRBV3-1 and TRBJ2-5, with unresolved D. Germline V gene lookup returns CDR1 LGHDT and CDR2 YNNKEL (reference sequence). The CDR3 is made up of 17 amino acids. Trimming took off 4 bases at V and 2 bases at J, with 20 bases between the two ends. DNA of the CDR3: TGTGCCAGCAGCCCCGGCCCGCGGCAGATGATTCAAGAGACCCAGTACTTC. It specifies CASSPGPRQMIQETQYF.

In its sample, this clonotype was seen once. This sequence joins TRBV7-9 and TRBJ1-3; weak D call: TRBD1 (6 bases). The CDR3 sequence is 15 residues long. V gave up 5 bases and J gave up 3 bases, with 14 bases separating them. The germline V gene encodes CDR1 SEHNR and CDR2 FQNEAQ (reference sequence). The CDR3, as DNA: TGTGCCAGCAGCCCTCTTGGGGACAATGGAAACACCATATATTTT. This encodes CASSPLGDNGNTIYF.

The chain recombines TRBV5-4 with TRBJ2-7; tentatively, D is TRBD1 (6 bases). CDR3 length: 12 residues. The V gene lost 6 bases and the J gene lost 5 bases, with 12 bases spanning the gap. CDR1 SGHNT and CDR2 YYREEE come from the germline V gene (reference sequence). The CDR3 DNA reads as TGTGCCAGCAAGTACAGGGAGCACGAGCAGTACTTC. Translated, it gives CASKYREHEQYF.

The chain couples TRBV5-5 to TRBJ1-1; D may be TRBD1 (6 bases). The CDR3 has 13 amino acids. The germline V gene encodes CDR1 SGHKS and CDR2 YYEKEE (reference sequence). The germline V and J ends were trimmed by 2 bases and 5 bases, with 10 bases remaining between them. CDR3 amino acids: CASSFAQGTEAFF. CDR3 nucleotide sequence: TGTGCCAGCAGCTTCGCCCAGGGGACTGAAGCTTTCTTT.

The J gene is TRBJ2-1, the V gene TRBV19; weak D call: TRBD2 (6 bases). The CDR3 sequence is 18 residues long. With 0 bases removed from V and 0 bases from J, the gap between germline ends came to 15 bases. Germline V gives CDR1 LNHDA, CDR2 SQIVND (reference sequence). In DNA form, the CDR3 reads TGTGCCAGTAGTATAGATCTCTTAGCGGAGAGCTCCTACAATGAGCAGTTCTTC. Its translation is CASSIDLLAESSYNEQFF.

This clonotype appeared a single time. The chain combines TRBV5-1 with TRBJ2-1; D gene ambiguous. The germline V and J ends were trimmed by 4 bases and 7 bases, with 3 bases remaining between them. CDR3 length: 10 amino acids. Germline CDR1 and CDR2: SGHRS and YFSETQ. In DNA form, the CDR3 reads TGCGCCAGCAGCGGGAATGAGCAGTTCTTC. The encoded protein is CASSGNEQFF. The full variable domain, in which reference TRBV5-1 and TRBJ2-1 provide the parts outside the CDR3, is KAGVTQTPRYLIKTRGQQVTLSCSPISGHRSVSWYQQTPGQGLQFLFEYFSETQRNKGNFPGRFSGRQFSNSRSEMNVSTLELGDSALYLCASSGNEQFFGPGTRLTVL.

This clonotype has just one count. The chain is built from TRBV27 and TRBJ2-7; 9 nucleotides agree with TRBD1. The germline V gene has CDR1 MNHEY and CDR2 SMNVEV (reference sequence). After removal of 6 bases from V and 3 bases from J, the junction contained 6 bases not matched to a gene. CDR3 length: 14 amino acids. CDR3 sequence (DNA): TGTGCCAGCAGCGCTAGGGACAGGGACTACGAGCAGTACTTC. Protein sequence: CASSARDRDYEQYF.

The CDR3 DNA follows: TGTGCCAGCAGCCAAGGACTAGCGGGCTCCTACGAGCAGTACTTC. Protein sequence: CASSQGLAGSYEQYF. J is TRBJ2-7 and V is TRBV4-2, with 10 bases aligning to TRBD2. J was trimmed by 0 bases and V by 1 base; bases with no gene match: 0. Germline values: CDR1 LGHNA, CDR2 YNFKEQ. This CDR3 contains 15 residues.

In this sample, this clonotype turned up once. The gene calls are TRBV4-3 and TRBJ2-7; D gene uncertain. This CDR3 has 15 amino acids. Trimming took 2 bases from V and 2 from J, leaving 13 bases between them. Germline loops: CDR1 LGHNA, CDR2 YSLEER. In nucleotides, the CDR3 is TGCGCCAGCAGCCAAAATCCGGCCGGACCCTACGAGCAGTACTTC. Translation: CASSQNPAGPYEQYF.

The V call is TRBV5-4, the J call TRBJ2-7, with D possibly called TRBD1 or TRBD2 (5 bases each). Germline CDR1 SGHNT, CDR2 YYREEE (reference sequence). CDR3 size: 15 residues. The V end was cut by 4 bases, the J end by 3 bases, with 17 bases between. CDR3 protein: CASSPNPGTSYEQYF. CDR3 sequence (DNA): TGTGCCAGCAGCCCCAACCCGGGGACGAGCTACGAGCAGTACTTC.

Details on this clonotype: In this CDR3 the conserved last residue, phenylalanine or tryptophan, is missing, so a read error is likely. The V and J genes are TRBV3-1 and TRBJ2-3; 10 nucleotides line up with TRBD2. The CDR3 is made up of 18 amino acids. Germline V lookup: CDR1 LGHDT, CDR2 YNNKEL (reference sequence). Losses at the gene ends were 1 base for V and 2 bases for J; bases not matched to a gene: 9. The CDR3 bases are TGTGCCAGCAGCCAAGTCGTGGGACTAGCGATCAACACAGATACGCAGTATTTG. The encoded protein is CASSQVVGLAINTDTQYL.

CDR3 coding DNA: TGTGCCAGCAGTTCTACAGGGAGTACCTACGAGCAGTACTTC. It yields the protein CASSSTGSTYEQYF. The chain combines TRBV28 with TRBJ2-7; the D gene is possibly TRBD1 (6 bases). Trimming stripped 4 bases from V and 2 bases from J, with 12 bases between. Germline V gene data show CDR1 as MDHEN and CDR2 as SYDVKM. The CDR3 spans 14 residues.